A selection of T cell receptor beta chains follows, all from one sample in a study of T-cell memory formation after mild COVID-19. TCRdb re-derived calls from the 5' RACE reads in MiXCR, one entry per CDR3 protein. Of a few hundred thousand distinct CDR3 sequences listed, around 20% were seen once; the top ten hold around 20%. The sample consisted of PBMCs or a T cell subset sorted from them (not recorded which). These receptors came from a man between 18 and 29 years old who had mild COVID-19 (a few samples of this study predate the infection). Cell type and time point are not known. Both conserved end residues are part of each CDR3. The order of the fields is D gene, clone size, V gene, J gene, CDR3 DNA, CDR3 protein. The D gene is left open where the match is weak. The listing skips clone size in some rows; elsewhere it reads once, few, many or a size class.

>-|few|TRBV12-3/TRBV12-4|TRBJ2-2
TGTGCCAGCAGTTTATTGTCAGGGAGTTTCACCGGGGAGCTGTTTTTT
CASSLLSGSFTGELFF
>-|-|TRBV7-2|TRBJ1-5
TGTGCCAGCAGCGCGTCTTCAGGGGTATATCAGCCCCAGCATTTT
CASSASSGVYQPQHF
>-|-|TRBV10-3|TRBJ2-2
TGTGCCATCAGACCAACTACCGGGGAGCTGTTTTTT
CAIRPTTGELFF
>-|-|TRBV7-9|TRBJ2-1
TGTGCCAGCAGCTTAGCAGGGGGTCGCTCCTACAATGAGCAGTTCTTC
CASSLAGGRSYNEQFF
>-|-|TRBV18|TRBJ2-7
TGTGCCAGCTCACCGATCCGGGACCGAGATCGGGGCGAGCAGTACTTC
CASSPIRDRDRGEQYF
>-|few|TRBV27|TRBJ2-5
TGTGCCAGCAGTTTACGAACAGGGCCCCCAGAGACCCAGTACTTC
CASSLRTGPPETQYF
>-|few|TRBV10-3|TRBJ1-2
TGTGCCATCAGTGAGGAGCTTTCACGCTACACCTTC
CAISEELSRYTF
>-|-|TRBV7-9|TRBJ2-5
TGTGCCAGCAGCCTGAGGGCGACCCAGTACTTC
CASSLRATQYF
>-|few|TRBV2|TRBJ1-2
TGTGCCAGCAGACCACAGGGCCATTCTAACTATGGCTACACCTTC
CASRPQGHSNYGYTF
>-|few|TRBV4-1|TRBJ1-2
TGCGCCAGCAGCGCAAGCGACGGTTGGGGCTACACCTTC
CASSASDGWGYTF
>-|few|TRBV12-3/TRBV12-4|TRBJ1-2
TGTGCCAGCAGTCCCGGGGACGTAGGGCTTGGGGGCTACACCTTC
CASSPGDVGLGGYTF
>TRBD2|-|TRBV10-3|TRBJ2-5
TGTGCCATCAGACTAGCGGGGGCTGAGACCCAGTACTTC
CAIRLAGAETQYF
>-|-|TRBV12-3/TRBV12-4|TRBJ1-1
TGTGCCAGCAGTTTAAGGGTCGGGTCGAGGGCTGAAGCTTTCTTT
CASSLRVGSRAEAFF
>-|-|TRBV12-3/TRBV12-4|TRBJ2-1
TGTGCCAGCAGACTGGACTTCTCGTCATACAATGAGCAGTTCTTC
CASRLDFSSYNEQFF
>-|-|TRBV7-2|TRBJ2-7
TGTGCCAGCAGCTTAAACGTCTGGCTTCCTCCCGAGCAGTACTTC
CASSLNVWLPPEQYF
>TRBD2|-|TRBV7-8|TRBJ2-3
TGTGCCAGCAGCCCTACCCATAGCGGGGGCAGCACAGATACGCAGTATTTT
CASSPTHSGGSTDTQYF
>-|many|TRBV12-3/TRBV12-4|TRBJ2-1
TGTGCCAGCAGCGGTTGGGAGGTTACCTACAATGAGCAGTTCTTC
CASSGWEVTYNEQFF
>-|few|TRBV6-5|TRBJ2-4
TGTGCCAGCAGTTACTCGAACATTCAGTACTTC
CASSYSNIQYF
>-|-|TRBV7-7|TRBJ2-1
TGTGCCAGCAGCCTGCAGGGACCTTACAATGAGCAGTTCTTC
CASSLQGPYNEQFF
>-|few|TRBV4-3|TRBJ1-2
TGCGCCAGCAGCTCGGGAACCAGGGACTTGATTTACGGCTACACCTTC
CASSSGTRDLIYGYTF
>TRBD2|-|TRBV19|TRBJ2-2
TGTGCCAGTAGTCCTCGAGGTGGTAGCGGGGTCGGGGAGCTGTTTTTT
CASSPRGGSGVGELFF
>TRBD2|-|TRBV4-3|TRBJ2-3
TGCGCCAGCAGCCCCAGGAGCGGGGGTGGCACAGATACGCAGTATTTT
CASSPRSGGGTDTQYF
>TRBD1|-|TRBV2|TRBJ1-1
TGTGCCAGCAGTGAGGACAGGGAGTACACTGAAGCTTTCTTT
CASSEDREYTEAFF
>-|-|TRBV5-5|TRBJ2-2
TGTGCCAGCTCTATGGCGGTGGGGGCGCGCACCGTGGAGCTGTTTTTT
CASSMAVGARTVELFF
>-|-|TRBV5-1|TRBJ2-3
TGCGCCAGCAGCTTGGAGACAGAGGATACGCAGTATTTT
CASSLETEDTQYF
>TRBD1|-|TRBV29-1|TRBJ2-3
TGCAGCGCCCGGGACAGGGTACCCACAGATACGCAGTATTTT
CSARDRVPTDTQYF
>-|-|TRBV7-2|TRBJ1-3
TGTGCCAGCAGCCCAAGAACAGGGTTGGGAAACACCATATATTTT
CASSPRTGLGNTIYF
>-|few|TRBV7-9|TRBJ2-2
TGTGCCAGCAGCTTATACCAGTACACCGGGGAGCTGTTTTTT
CASSLYQYTGELFF
>-|-|TRBV7-6|TRBJ2-2
TGTGCCAGCAGCTGGGACCTAGAGACCGGGGAGCTGTTTTTT
CASSWDLETGELFF
>TRBD1|-|TRBV6-4|TRBJ2-7
TGTGCCAGCAGCCCCCACAGGGGGGACGAGCAGTACTTC
CASSPHRGDEQYF
>-|-|TRBV6-5|TRBJ1-4
TGTGCCAGCAGTTACTCTGCGGGCCTACCTGAAAAACTGTTTTTT
CASSYSAGLPEKLFF
>TRBD2|-|TRBV10-3|TRBJ2-3
TGTGCCATCAGTAACCTAGCGGGACCCACAGATACGCAGTATTTT
CAISNLAGPTDTQYF
>-|-|TRBV28|TRBJ2-2
TGTGCCAGCAGTTATTCGAACACCGGGGAGCTGTTTTTT
CASSYSNTGELFF
>-|many|TRBV10-3|TRBJ2-1
TGTGCCATCAGCCAAGTCCGGGGAACTTCCTCCAATGAGCAGTTCTTC
CAISQVRGTSSNEQFF
>TRBD1|-|TRBV9|TRBJ1-2
TGTGCCAGCAGCGTAGCTCTATTCCCGGACAGGGGGAATGGCTACACCTTC
CASSVALFPDRGNGYTF
>TRBD2|-|TRBV3-1|TRBJ2-3
TGTGCCAGCAGCCCCTATAGCGGGGGGGACACAGATACGCAGTATTTT
CASSPYSGGDTDTQYF
>-|once|TRBV12-3/TRBV12-4|TRBJ2-7
TGTGCCAGCAGTTTTACGCTCAACGAGCAGTACTTC
CASSFTLNEQYF
>-|-|TRBV20-1|TRBJ2-5
TGCAGTGCTAGAGTGCCTGTACTGGAGACCCAGTACTTC
CSARVPVLETQYF
>TRBD2|-|TRBV3-1|TRBJ2-3
TGTGCCAGCAGCCGCCTCCCTAGCGGGGGGACAGATACGCAGTATTTT
CASSRLPSGGTDTQYF
>-|many|TRBV7-2|TRBJ2-5
TGTGCCAGCAGCTCGACAGGTCGGGAGACCCAGTACTTC
CASSSTGRETQYF
>TRBD1|once|TRBV10-3|TRBJ1-5
TGTGCCATCAGTGAGTTGCACGGACAGGGAGGGAGCAATCAGCCCCAGCATTTT
CAISELHGQGGSNQPQHF
>TRBD2|-|TRBV10-3|TRBJ2-1
TGTGCCTTGGGGCGGGGGGCCGACAATGAGCAGTTCTTC
CALGRGADNEQFF
>-|-|TRBV12-3/TRBV12-4|TRBJ1-5
TGTGCCAGCAGTGGGGACACCGTTAATCAGCCCCAGCATTTT
CASSGDTVNQPQHF
>TRBD1|-|TRBV6-5|TRBJ2-1
TGTGCCAGCAGTTACGCAGGGGGCAACGCCTACAATGAGCAGTTCTTC
CASSYAGGNAYNEQFF
>-|many|TRBV11-1|TRBJ2-3
TGTGCCAGCAGCGCGAACGGGGGCCCAGATACGCAGTATTTT
CASSANGGPDTQYF